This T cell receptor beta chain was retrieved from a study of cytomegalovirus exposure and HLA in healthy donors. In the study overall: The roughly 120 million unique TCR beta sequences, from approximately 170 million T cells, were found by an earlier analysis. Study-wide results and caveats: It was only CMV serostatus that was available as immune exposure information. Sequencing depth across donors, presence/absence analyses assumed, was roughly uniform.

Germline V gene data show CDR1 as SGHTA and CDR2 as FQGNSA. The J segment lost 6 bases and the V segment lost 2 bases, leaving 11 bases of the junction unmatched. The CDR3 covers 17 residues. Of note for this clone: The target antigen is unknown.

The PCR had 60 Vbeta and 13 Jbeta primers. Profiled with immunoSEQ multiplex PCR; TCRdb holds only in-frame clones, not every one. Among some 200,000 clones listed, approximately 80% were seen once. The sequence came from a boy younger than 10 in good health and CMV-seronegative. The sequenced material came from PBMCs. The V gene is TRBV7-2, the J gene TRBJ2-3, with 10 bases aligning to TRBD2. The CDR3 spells CASSLRGSGRGRDTQYF. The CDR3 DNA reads TGTGCCAGCAGCTTAAGGGGCAGCGGGAGGGGGCGGGATACGCAGTATTTT.